The 27 T cell receptor beta chains below were found in one sample sequenced in a study of identical twins (dated by TCRdb to about 2016). Receptors were amplified or captured by 5' RACE. Data came from an Illumina HiSeq 2000. TCRdb trimmed the raw reads at Q25, called clones with MiXCR and kept productive beta chains. For every CDR3 protein sequence, its rows merge into one entry that carries the most common genes and DNA. The sample table shows around 530,000 distinct CDR3 sequences, and 12% to 15% are seen once. The ten largest make up 0.44% of the sample. This sample also appeared in a second study, on yellow fever vaccine responses in identical twins.

The sequenced material came from CD4+ T cells sorted from blood. The receptors stem from a woman aged 18-30 years in good health.

This chain links TRBV4-2 with TRBJ1-4; D is uncertain. The CDR3 is 15 residues long. The V end was cut by 1 base, the J end by 8 bases, with 14 bases between. Germline values: CDR1 LGHNA, CDR2 YNFKEQ. The CDR3 reads CASSQVIRPPEKLFF. CDR3 sequence (DNA): TGTGCCAGCAGCCAAGTCATCCGGCCCCCCGAAAAACTGTTTTTT.

The chain is built from TRBV10-3 and TRBJ2-5; 7 bases are a match to TRBD1. The CDR3 is 15 amino acids. V was pared by 11 bases and J by 5 bases, with 17 bases of the junction left unmatched. Germline V gene lookup returns CDR1 ENHRY and CDR2 SYGVKD. This CDR3 is CAAMPSTGHGETQYF. CDR3 in DNA: TGTGCCGCCATGCCATCGACAGGGCATGGGGAGACCCAGTACTTC.

The chain uses TRBV20-1 and TRBJ2-7, with D possibly being TRBD2 (5 bases). The CDR3 has 16 amino acids. Germline V gene sequence: CDR1 DFQATT, CDR2 SNEGSKA (reference sequence). Trimming took 4 bases from V and 0 from J, leaving 19 bases between them. The DNA for the CDR3 is TGCAGTGCTACCCGACGGGGAATTATCTACTCCTACGAGCAGTACTTC. Amino acid sequence: CSATRRGIIYSYEQYF.

The chain links TRBV12-3 or TRBV12-4 to TRBJ2-7, with unresolved D. The CDR3 has 14 residues. The V gene lost 1 base and the J gene lost 7 bases, with 14 bases spanning the gap. In DNA form, the CDR3 reads TGTGCCAGCAGTTTAGGTGGGCCGGGTGGGGAGCAGTACTTC. It translates to CASSLGGPGGEQYF.

The chain recombines TRBV25-1 with TRBJ1-1; the D is unclear. Germline CDR1 MGHDK, CDR2 SYGVNS. The V end lost 6 bases, the J end lost 8 bases, and 19 bases lay between the germline ends. The CDR3 runs 14 residues. The CDR3 nucleotides read TGTGCCAGCAGATCCACGGGTCAAACTAAGGAAGCTTTCTTT. Its protein product is CASRSTGQTKEAFF.

This chain joins TRBV18 and TRBJ2-2; D is perhaps TRBD2 (5 bases). Deletions cut 2 bases from V and 6 bases from J, with 10 bases between. CDR1 and CDR2 (germline): KGHSH, LQKENI. The CDR3 loop spans 14 amino acids. The DNA of the CDR3 is TGTGCCAGCTCACCATTGCGCGGGTCCGGGGAGCTGTTTTTT. It codes for CASSPLRGSGELFF.

The chain couples TRBV5-6 to TRBJ2-1; 7 bases align to TRBD1. With V trimmed by 4 bases and J by 6 bases, 4 bases remained unmatched. The germline gives CDR1 SGHDT, CDR2 YYEEEE. The CDR3 sequence is 13 residues long. The CDR3 region has the DNA TGTGCCAGCAGCAACGGGGACAGCAATGAGCAGTTCTTC. Amino acids: CASSNGDSNEQFF.

This clonotype was picked up a small number of times. V and J are TRBV7-9 and TRBJ2-3; 7 bases agree with TRBD2. Germline V gene sequence: CDR1 SEHNR, CDR2 FQNEAQ (reference sequence). CDR3 length: 16 residues. Trimming removed 0 bases from V and 0 bases from J; junction bases left unmatched: 3. The CDR3 DNA sequence: TGTGCCAGCAGCTTAGCCGGTAGCGGGAGCACAGATACGCAGTATTTT. Translated: CASSLAGSGSTDTQYF. Full variable domain (missing parts from reference TRBV7-9 and TRBJ2-3): DTGVSQNPRHKITKRGQNVTFRCDPISEHNRLYWYRQTLGQGPEFLTYFQNEAQLEKSRLLSDRFSAERPKGSFSTLEIQRTEQGDSAMYLCASSLAGSGSTDTQYFGPGTRLTVL.

The V call is TRBV20-1, the J call TRBJ1-2; D not certain. In germline, CDR1 is DFQATT, CDR2 SNEGSKA (reference sequence). Trimming took off 0 bases at V and 4 bases at J, with 12 bases between the two ends. The length of the CDR3 is 14 residues. The CDR3 nucleotides read TGCAGTGCTAGAGATCGGAGGCAAACCTATGGCTACACCTTC. Its translation: CSARDRRQTYGYTF.

This clonotype was counted a few times. The chain links TRBV5-1 to TRBJ2-7; 14 nucleotides agree with TRBD2. J gave up 8 bases and V 3 bases, and 4 bases lay outside the gene matches. The CDR3 is made up of 14 amino acids. Germline V lookup: CDR1 SGHRS, CDR2 YFSETQ. CDR3 nucleotides: TGCGCCAGCAGCTCGGGACTAGCGGGAGAAAAGCAGTACTTC. Its translation: CASSSGLAGEKQYF.

This clonotype turned up a few times. The V and J genes are TRBV20-1 and TRBJ1-5, with 12 bases lining up with TRBD1. V shed 0 bases and J 4 bases; nucleotides not matched to a gene: 4. CDR3 length equals 16 residues. CDR1 is DFQATT, CDR2 SNEGSKA, per germline (reference sequence). The CDR3 bases are TGCAGTGCTAGAGAATGGGACAGGGGGCTAAATCAGCCCCAGCATTTT. This encodes CSAREWDRGLNQPQHF.

The table lists this clonotype with a few counts. This chain's CDR3 is CASTPGGAPPFF. CDR3 nucleotide sequence: TGTGCCAGCACCCCAGGGGGGGCCCCTCCTTTCTTT. The V and J genes are TRBV12-3 or TRBV12-4 and TRBJ1-1, with TRBD1 identical over 7 bases. The CDR3 runs 12 residues. The ends lost 7 bases at V and 12 bases at J; junction bases unmatched: 11.

The chain recombines TRBV28 with TRBJ2-1; tentatively, D is TRBD1 or TRBD2 (5 bases each). CDR1 MDHEN and CDR2 SYDVKM come from the germline V gene. This CDR3 spans 14 amino acids. Trimming took 11 bases from V and 8 from J, leaving 22 bases between them. This CDR3 is CAAGTADLFDEQFF. The DNA of the CDR3 is TGTGCCGCCGGGACCGCGGATCTCTTTGATGAGCAGTTCTTC.

This chain connects TRBV10-3 to TRBJ1-4; tentative D call: TRBD1 (5 bases). This CDR3 has 12 amino acids. Germline assignment: CDR1 ENHRY and CDR2 SYGVKD. V was cut by 3 bases and J by 7 bases, with 6 bases left in between. The DNA of the CDR3 is TGTGCCATCAGTGAAGGGGTTGAAAAACTGTTTTTT. Its translation: CAISEGVEKLFF.

The chain is built from TRBV12-3 or TRBV12-4 and TRBJ2-3; no clear D gene. Trimming took 6 bases from V and 4 from J, leaving 20 bases between them. The CDR3 covers 16 residues. The DNA of the CDR3 is TGTGCCAGCAGCTCCTCCCTAGTCATGCGCTCAGATACGCAGTATTTT. This gives the protein CASSSSLVMRSDTQYF.

For the CDR3, the DNA is TGTGCCAGCAGCGTTCCGGGACAGCTACAAGAGACCCAGTACTTC. This sequence encodes CASSVPGQLQETQYF. The chain is built from TRBV9 and TRBJ2-5; 7 bases line up with TRBD1. Unmatched junction bases numbered 6, after V lost 2 bases and J lost 2 bases. Germline lookup yields CDR1 SGDLS and CDR2 YYNGEE. The CDR3 is 15 residues long.

The chain employs TRBV18 and TRBJ2-1; 8 nucleotides align to TRBD1. The CDR3 totals 15 residues. The germline V gene has CDR1 KGHSH and CDR2 LQKENI. V lost 3 bases and J lost 7; bases outside the gene matches: 8. In DNA, the CDR3 is TGTGCCAGCTCACCCAACGGACAGGGAACGAATGAGCAGTTCTTC. Protein: CASSPNGQGTNEQFF.

The CDR3 loop reads CATEGTGVNQPQHF. The CDR3, as DNA: TGTGCCACCGAGGGCACAGGGGTAAATCAGCCCCAGCATTTT. This chain connects TRBV24-1 to TRBJ1-5; 7 positions match TRBD1. CDR3 length: 14 residues. The V segment lost 9 bases and the J segment 4 bases; nucleotides outside the gene matches: 8. CDR1 and CDR2 (germline): KGHDR, SFDVKD.

The CDR3 DNA follows: TGTGCCACCAGTGAACCAGAGACCCCTAGCACAGATACGCAGTATTTT. This encodes CATSEPETPSTDTQYF. This sequence joins TRBV24-1 and TRBJ2-3; D gene ambiguous. The CDR3 is made up of 16 amino acids. The V gene's germline CDR1 is KGHDR and CDR2 SFDVKD. V was shortened by 4 bases and J by 0 bases, with 13 bases between the two germline ends.

This clonotype was counted between two and nine times. The rearrangement joins TRBV28 to TRBJ2-3, with TRBD2 matching 7 bases. The CDR3 runs 17 residues. V gave up 3 bases and J gave up 3 bases; unmatched junction bases: 12. Per the germline V gene, CDR1 is MDHEN and CDR2 is SYDVKM. CDR3 residues: CASSFLRLGGGTDTQYF. The CDR3 DNA is TGTGCCAGCAGTTTTCTGAGGTTGGGGGGGGGTACAGATACGCAGTATTTT.

The chain recombines TRBV16 with TRBJ1-2, with 10 bases matching TRBD1. The CDR3 has 14 residues. The germline V gene encodes CDR1 KGHSY and CDR2 FQNENV. J gave up 7 bases and V 0 bases, and 2 bases lay outside the gene matches. The CDR3 protein is CASSQSRDRGGYTF. Written as DNA, the CDR3 is TGTGCCAGCAGCCAATCCCGGGACAGGGGTGGCTACACCTTC.

This rearrangement joins TRBV20-1 to TRBJ1-4; D is unresolved. Germline assignment: CDR1 DFQATT and CDR2 SNEGSKA (reference sequence). The V gene lost 0 bases and the J gene lost 0 bases, with 14 bases spanning the gap. The CDR3 consists of 17 residues. The CDR3 here is CSARDPRRSTTNEKLFF. CDR3 sequence (DNA): TGCAGTGCTAGAGATCCCCGGAGGTCGACAACTAATGAAAAACTGTTTTTT.

The chain joins TRBV9 to TRBJ2-7, with 9 bases identical to TRBD1. The CDR3 consists of 15 residues. CDR1 and CDR2 (germline): SGDLS, YYNGEE. The V and J ends lost 4 bases and 4 bases, in that order; junction bases with no gene match: 9. In DNA, the CDR3 is TGTGCCAGCAGCAGCGGGACAGGGTGGACATACGAGCAGTACTTC. It is translated as CASSSGTGWTYEQYF.

This clonotype was detected a few times. This chain links TRBV20-1 with TRBJ2-5; the D call may be TRBD1 or TRBD2 (5 bases each). Deletions cut 4 bases from V and 5 bases from J, with 17 bases between. Germline assignment: CDR1 DFQATT and CDR2 SNEGSKA (reference sequence). This CDR3 comprises 14 residues. The CDR3 protein is CSAIRPLGTETQYF. CDR3 in DNA: TGCAGTGCTATTCGGCCCCTCGGGACGGAGACCCAGTACTTC.

The CDR3 region has the DNA TGCAGTGCTAGGACCGGGGCGGAGACCCAGTACTTC. Encoded protein: CSARTGAETQYF. The V gene is TRBV20-1, the J gene TRBJ2-5; D is possibly TRBD1 or TRBD2 (5 bases each). Germline CDR1 is DFQATT and CDR2 is SNEGSKA (reference sequence). The CDR3 contains 12 residues. V was pared by 3 bases and J by 5 bases, with 10 bases between.

The rearrangement links TRBV7-9 to TRBJ2-7; 8 bases map to TRBD2. There are 14 residues in the CDR3. Germline V gene lookup returns CDR1 SEHNR and CDR2 FQNEAQ (reference sequence). Germline trimming cut 2 bases from V and 3 bases from J; bases unmatched to any gene: 3. For the CDR3, the DNA is TGTGCCAGCAGCTTACGGGCGGGGGGCTACGAGCAGTACTTC. Translation: CASSLRAGGYEQYF.

V is TRBV5-1 and J is TRBJ2-3; 10 nucleotides line up with TRBD2. V gave up 6 bases and J gave up 2 bases; unmatched junction bases: 6. This CDR3 has 15 amino acids. The germline V gene has CDR1 SGHRS and CDR2 YFSETQ. This CDR3 is CASKLAGLVTDTQYF. The CDR3 DNA is TGCGCCAGCAAACTAGCGGGGTTGGTCACAGATACGCAGTATTTT.